This T cell receptor (beta chain) was captured in a study of cytomegalovirus exposure and HLA in healthy donors. Study-wide results and caveats: Confirmation was obtained in vitro that a few CMV-associated chains are specific for CMV antigens. Earlier analysis looked at TCR beta V segments, and most were productive about 87% or about 30% of the time. There were over 150 TCR beta chains listed as cytomegalovirus-associated.

Researchers ran the PCR with 60 Vbeta and 13 Jbeta primers. Here immunoSEQ multiplex PCR was the method, and the copy in TCRdb shows in-frame clones only, minus some. The sample lists about 110,000 clones, 65% to 85% occurring once. This clone was detected only once. Its specificity is unknown. The CDR3 is 15 amino acids. With 10 bases removed from V and 1 base from J, the gap between germline ends came to 18 bases. The germline gives CDR1 LNHDA, CDR2 SQIVND (reference sequence). The chain employs TRBV19 and TRBJ2-3; perhaps TRBD2 as D (6 bases). This clonotype originated in a man aged 18 to 30 in good health and CMV-seronegative. Sequences were obtained from PBMCs. In DNA form, the CDR3 reads TGTGCCACCTCAATGAGGGGCGGGGGCACAGATACGCAGTATTTT. Translated: CATSMRGGGTDTQYF.